The present T cell receptor (beta chain) was sequenced within a study of blood T cell repertoires in COVID-19. This table comes from immunoSEQ multiplex PCR, and its TCRdb copy is limited to in-frame clones, with some not included. The sample consists of around 250,000 clones, around 90% of them appearing once. Sequenced input: peripheral blood. The TCR was taken from a human donor in a cohort sampled during active COVID-19.

The CDR3 sequence is CASSLGDRGQPQHF. In nucleotides, the CDR3 is TGTGCCAGCAGCCTAGGGGACAGGGGACAGCCCCAGCATTTT. The chain couples TRBV7-2 to TRBJ1-5; 10 positions agree with TRBD1. The junction had 5 bases not matched to a gene; V was cut back by 5 bases and J by 7 bases. The CDR3 runs 14 residues. CDR1 is SGHTA and CDR2 is FQGNSA in the germline V gene.